The present T cell receptor beta chain was sequenced within a study of shared T cell receptors in the human thymus. Per the germline V gene, CDR1 is LNHDA and CDR2 is SQIVND (reference sequence). The J segment lost 4 bases and the V segment lost 5 bases, leaving 21 bases of the junction unmatched. This CDR3 has 21 residues. This clone was detected only a few times. The repertoire was sequenced with immunoSEQ multiplex PCR; TCRdb's copy has only in-frame clones and lacks some. The table has about 380,000 clones, roughly 94% seen once. The source material was thymocytes. This TCR was sampled from a human donor. The genes are TRBV19 and TRBJ2-6; 9 bases match TRBD2. The CDR3 bases are TGTGCCAGTAGTCCACGACTGGGCCTTCGGCGGGAGGGCCCCGGGGCCAACGTCCTGACTTTC. Translated, it gives CASSPRLGLRREGPGANVLTF.